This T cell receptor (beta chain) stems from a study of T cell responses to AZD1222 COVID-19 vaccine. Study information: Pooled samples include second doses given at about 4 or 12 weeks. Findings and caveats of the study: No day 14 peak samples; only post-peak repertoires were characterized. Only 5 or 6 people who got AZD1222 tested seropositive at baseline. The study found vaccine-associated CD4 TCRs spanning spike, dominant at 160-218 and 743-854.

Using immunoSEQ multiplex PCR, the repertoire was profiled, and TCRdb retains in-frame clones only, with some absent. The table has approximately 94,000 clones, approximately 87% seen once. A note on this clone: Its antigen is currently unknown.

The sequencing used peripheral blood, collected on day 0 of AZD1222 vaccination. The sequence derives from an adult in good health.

The CDR3 DNA follows: TGTGCCTGGAGTCCCGGGACAAACCCCTACGAGCAGTACTTC. Amino acids: CAWSPGTNPYEQYF. The chain uses TRBV30 and TRBJ2-7; D perhaps matches TRBD1 (6 bases). Germline V gives CDR1 GTSNPN, CDR2 SVGIG (reference sequence). There are 14 residues in the CDR3. Trimming took off 2 bases at V and 2 bases at J, with 13 bases between the two ends. The variable domain in full, with the rest retrieved from reference TRBV30 and TRBJ2-7, is SQTIHQWPATLVQPVGSPLSLECTVEGTSNPNLYWYRQAAGRGLQLLFYSVGIGQISSEVPQNLSASRPQDRQFILSSKKLLLSDSGFYLCAWSPGTNPYEQYFGPGTRLTVT.